Below are 6 T cell receptor beta chains sequenced from a single sample in a study of CD8+ T cells in alopecia areata. As the sequencing template, cDNA was produced by extracting RNA and reverse transcribing it. The protocol was immunoSEQ multiplex PCR, while the TCRdb copy is restricted to in-frame clones and leaves out a portion. This sample has 110,000 to 150,000 clones, with approximately 49% found just once. The sequencing here drew on CD4+ T cells sorted from blood, taken at week 0. The receptor set was obtained from a human donor with alopecia areata.

V and J are TRBV7-2 and TRBJ1-2; 9 bases agree with TRBD1. The CDR3 covers 15 residues. The trim removed 4 bases at V and 5 bases at J, leaving 8 bases unmatched. Per germline, CDR1 SGHTA and CDR2 FQGNSA. DNA of the CDR3: TGTGCCAGCAGCTCCGGGACAGGGAATCGGTATGGCTACACCTTC. This sequence encodes CASSSGTGNRYGYTF. Full variable domain (missing parts from reference TRBV7-2 and TRBJ1-2): GAGVSQSPSNKVTEKGKDVELRCDPISGHTALYWYRQSLGQGLEFLIYFQGNSAPDKSGLPSDRFSAERTGGSVSTLTIQRTQQEDSAVYLCASSSGTGNRYGYTFGSGTRLTVV.

The table lists this clone with a count of one. V is TRBV4-1 and J is TRBJ2-3; D gene unclear. Germline V CDR1 and CDR2: MGHRA, YSYEKL. The V gene lost 4 bases and the J gene lost 0 bases, with 11 bases spanning the gap. The CDR3 sequence is 15 residues long. CDR3 nucleotides: TGCGCCAGCAGCCCTCGGGCAGCGAGCACAGATACGCAGTATTTT. Encoded protein: CASSPRAASTDTQYF.

This clone was recorded only once. The chain recombines TRBV7-3 with TRBJ2-1; D gene ambiguous. CDR3 length: 15 residues. Germline V gene data show CDR1 as SGHTA and CDR2 as FQGTGA. The V gene lost 1 base and the J gene lost 4 bases, with 11 bases spanning the gap. CDR3 in amino acids: CASSLNRVSYNEQFF. CDR3 coding DNA: TGTGCCAGCAGCTTAAATAGGGTGTCTTACAATGAGCAGTTCTTC.

The chain is built from TRBV30 and TRBJ1-2; possible D gene TRBD1, 5 bases. The CDR3 has 14 residues. Germline lookup yields CDR1 GTSNPN and CDR2 SVGIG (reference sequence). Deletions cut 5 bases from V and 8 bases from J, with 21 bases between. The chain's CDR3 is CAWGTGTSAGGYTF. CDR3 in DNA: TGTGCCTGGGGTACCGGGACGTCCGCAGGGGGCTACACCTTC. Full variable domain (rest looked up from reference TRBV30 and TRBJ1-2): SQTIHQWPATLVQPVGSPLSLECTVEGTSNPNLYWYRQAAGRGLQLLFYSVGIGQISSEVPQNLSASRPQDRQFILSSKKLLLSDSGFYLCAWGTGTSAGGYTFGSGTRLTVV.

The gene calls are TRBV2 and TRBJ2-5; TRBD2 matches 9 bases. The V gene end was trimmed by 7 bases and the J gene end by 2 bases; junction bases not matched to a gene: 8. Germline V gene data show CDR1 as SNHLY and CDR2 as FYNNEI. The CDR3 length is 15 residues. CDR3 residues: CASISSGLAQETQYF. CDR3 coding DNA: TGTGCCAGCATTAGTTCGGGACTAGCTCAAGAGACCCAGTACTTC.

V gene TRBV29-1 combines with J gene TRBJ2-3, with 12 bases matching TRBD2. CDR3 length: 14 residues. Germline V gene sequence: CDR1 SQVTM, CDR2 ANQGSEA. J gave up 8 bases and V 7 bases, and 10 bases lay outside the gene matches. The CDR3 sequence is CSAEGTSGRSTQYF. In DNA, the CDR3 is TGCAGCGCCGAAGGTACTAGCGGGAGGTCTACGCAGTATTTT.